Ten or more counts support the clone carrying this T cell receptor (beta chain). No antigen is known for it. Naive CD8 libraries used roughly 18,000 to 1,000,000 sorted cells and 10%, 30% or 50% RNA. Sorting captured naive CD8 T cells as CD8+CD4-CCR7+CD45RA+. The entry originates in a study of molecular identifiers for immune sequencing clone quantification. Study-level points and caveats: In CMV-specific effectors, clones above 20 copies held over 99% of molecules; naive, under 1%.

Trimming took 0 bases from V and 0 from J, leaving 8 bases between them. Germline CDR1 and CDR2: LGHNA and YSLEER. The CDR3 loop spans 16 amino acids. The bulk TCR libraries were made with methods described before and with listed TCR primers. A single record per CDR3 protein comes from TCRdb applying MiXCR to the PCR reads. The sample has some 590,000 distinct CDR3 sequences, less than 30% seen once; the top ten hold about 0.84%. The J gene is TRBJ2-2, the V gene TRBV4-3, with D hard to call. The sequenced sample was naive CD8+ T cells from blood, with Jurkat cell RNA spiked in. As to subset: FACS-sorted CD8+CD4-CCR7+CD45RA+ naive T cells. The source of this sequence is a human donor in good health. Some libraries in this study had Jurkat cell RNA spiked in. The CDR3 DNA reads as TGCGCCAGCAGCCAAGATAGGCAGTCGAACACCGGGGAGCTGTTTTTT. This sequence encodes CASSQDRQSNTGELFF.